This T cell receptor (beta chain) was captured by sequencing in a study of shared clonotypes between healthy human individuals. Study observations and caveats: Generally, naive subsets (rather than memory subsets) showed larger estimated richness.

This clone was detected only once. Its antigen remains unknown. Per the germline V gene, CDR1 is SGHNT and CDR2 is YYREEE (reference sequence). The V gene lost 5 bases and the J gene lost 6 bases, with 30 bases spanning the gap. The CDR3 has 20 amino acids. A CD45RA-negative memory subset and a CD45RA+ naive subset were separated from the CD4+ cells. Sequenced by immunoSEQ multiplex PCR; TCRdb stores in-frame clones only, minus some. Here the sample spans roughly 1,100,000 clones, around 74% being singletons. This clonotype was obtained from a young man in good health. The chain recombines TRBV5-4 with TRBJ1-6, with D possibly being TRBD1 (6 bases). The source material was memory CD4+ T cells sorted from blood. As to subset: CD45RA-negative fraction. The CDR3 bases are TGTGCCAGCAGAGGGGGTTTGGCGTTCCCTGGGGGTAGGCTTAATTCACCCCTCCACTTT. Encoded protein: CASRGGLAFPGGRLNSPLHF. Using reference TRBV5-4 and TRBJ1-6 for the parts outside the CDR3, the full variable domain is ETGVTQSPTHLIKTRGQQVTLRCSSQSGHNTVSWYQQALGQGPQFIFQYYREEENGRGNFPPRFSGLQFPNYSSELNVNALELDDSALYLCASRGGLAFPGGRLNSPLHFGNGTRLTVT.